Following are 27 T cell receptor beta chains from one sample sequenced in a study of T-cell memory formation after mild COVID-19. TCRdb itself ran the 5' RACE reads through MiXCR, one entry per CDR3 protein. The table has some 600,000 distinct CDR3 sequences, 17% seen once. Sequenced input: PBMCs or a T cell subset sorted from them (not recorded which). The receptors were gathered from an adult woman who had mild COVID-19 (a few samples of this study predate the infection). Cell type and time point are not known.

This clonotype appeared a few times. The V gene is TRBV11-2, the J gene TRBJ2-7, with a weak D call TRBD2 (5 bases). Looked up from germline, CDR1 is SGHAT and CDR2 is FQNNGV. Trimming removed 3 bases from V and 7 bases from J, with 19 bases in between. CDR3 length equals 15 residues. The CDR3 DNA reads as TGTGCCAGCAGCTTTCTCGAGTCAGGCCCGGGGGAGCAGTACTTC. Protein: CASSFLESGPGEQYF.

V is TRBV6-5 and J is TRBJ2-3; D uncertain. In germline, CDR1 is MNHEY, CDR2 SVGAGI. This CDR3 is 16 amino acids long. The germline V and J ends were trimmed by 1 base and 4 bases, with 15 bases remaining between them. CDR3 nucleotides: TGTGCCAGCAGTTACTGGGGTTCCAGCATGGCAGATACGCAGTATTTT. Its translation: CASSYWGSSMADTQYF.

The rearrangement joins TRBV20-1 to TRBJ1-6; D remains ambiguous. Trimming removed 0 bases at V and 1 base at J, with 7 bases between. Germline V gene data show CDR1 as DFQATT and CDR2 as SNEGSKA (reference sequence). This CDR3 is built from 15 residues. CDR3 DNA: TGCAGTGCTAGAGATGAGGGTTCCTATAATTCACCCCTCCACTTT. Translated, it gives CSARDEGSYNSPLHF.

This clonotype was seen a few times. The chain is built from TRBV5-6 and TRBJ2-5; D gene ambiguous. Germline CDR1 reads SGHDT; CDR2 reads YYEEEE. The V end lost 0 bases, the J end lost 5 bases, and 11 bases lay between the germline ends. This CDR3 region has 14 residues. CDR3: CASSLGLATETQYF. The DNA for the CDR3 is TGTGCCAGCAGCTTGGGATTAGCCACGGAGACCCAGTACTTC. Complete variable domain (other parts from reference TRBV5-6 and TRBJ2-5): DAGVTQSPTHLIKTRGQQVTLRCSPKSGHDTVSWYQQALGQGPQFIFQYYEEEERQRGNFPDRFSGHQFPNYSSELNVNALLLGDSALYLCASSLGLATETQYFGPGTRLLVL.

This clonotype was observed a few times. The chain employs TRBV12-3 or TRBV12-4 and TRBJ2-3; 10 positions agree with TRBD1. This CDR3 region has 15 residues. V lost 3 bases to trimming and J lost 3 bases; unmatched junction nucleotides: 3. Here the CDR3 reads CASSLGTGETDTQYF. As DNA, the CDR3 is TGTGCCAGCAGTTTGGGGACAGGGGAGACAGATACGCAGTATTTT.

About this clonotype itself: A read error is possible here, since a much larger clone lies one base away. The CDR3 sequence: CASSPSDRAGHEQYF. The CDR3 nucleotides read TGCGCCAGCAGCCCAAGCGACAGGGCGGGCCACGAGCAGTACTTC. This chain links TRBV4-3 with TRBJ2-7; 7 nucleotides align to TRBD1. Germline assignment: CDR1 LGHNA and CDR2 YSLEER. The CDR3 length is 15 residues. The J segment lost 5 bases and the V segment lost 4 bases, leaving 11 bases of the junction unmatched.

This clonotype occurred a few times. J is TRBJ2-4 and V is TRBV7-8; 10 bases agree with TRBD2. V gave up 4 bases and J gave up 6 bases; unmatched junction bases: 3. Germline V gene sequence: CDR1 SGHVS, CDR2 FQNEAQ. This CDR3 region has 14 residues. In nucleotides, the CDR3 is TGTGCCAGCAGCTCGTGGACTAGCGGAAACATTCAGTACTTC. Its protein product is CASSSWTSGNIQYF.

This clonotype turned up a few times. The rearrangement links TRBV6-2 or TRBV6-3 to TRBJ1-5; no definite D call. Germline loops: CDR1 MNHEY, CDR2 SVGEGT. V was cut by 0 bases and J by 7 bases, with 13 bases left in between. The CDR3 runs 15 residues. CDR3 loop: CASSYSLSSKQPQHF. CDR3 bases: TGTGCCAGCAGTTACTCGCTTTCCTCGAAACAGCCCCAGCATTTT.

The sample holds a few counts of this clonotype. The V and J genes are TRBV7-9 and TRBJ1-1; D ambiguous. The V and J ends lost 4 bases and 4 bases respectively, with 16 bases between them. Per the germline V gene, CDR1 is SEHNR and CDR2 is FQNEAQ (reference sequence). This CDR3 is built from 15 residues. The CDR3 is CASSSQGSVITEAFF. The CDR3 coding sequence is TGTGCCAGCAGCTCCCAAGGGTCGGTTATCACTGAAGCTTTCTTT.

Many counts were recorded for this clonotype. The chain couples TRBV12-3 or TRBV12-4 to TRBJ2-5, with a tentative D call TRBD1 (6 bases). V was cut by 4 bases and J by 5 bases, with 17 bases left in between. CDR3 length equals 15 residues. The CDR3 loop is CASSSRPAGVETQYF. CDR3 coding DNA: TGTGCCAGCAGTTCACGGCCGGCAGGGGTTGAGACCCAGTACTTC.

This clonotype has a handful of counts. The CDR3 loop reads CASSLAGWDEQYF. For the CDR3, the DNA is TGTGCCAGCAGCCTAGCGGGATGGGACGAGCAGTACTTC. This chain uses TRBV9 with TRBJ2-7, with 9 bases fitting TRBD2. Germline trimming cut 4 bases from V and 5 bases from J; bases unmatched to any gene: 4. Germline V CDR1 and CDR2: SGDLS, YYNGEE. The CDR3 is 13 amino acids.

A few counts support this clonotype. The DNA of the CDR3 is TGCAGTGCCCTGGGCAGGGAAGAGACCCAGTACTTC. It is translated as CSALGREETQYF. The chain recombines TRBV20-1 with TRBJ2-5, with a possible D match to TRBD1 (5 bases). This CDR3 has 12 residues. Trimming pared 6 bases from V and 3 bases from J, leaving 11 bases between. Germline V gene data show CDR1 as DFQATT and CDR2 as SNEGSKA (reference sequence).

V is TRBV11-2 and J is TRBJ2-3, with D perhaps matching TRBD1 (5 bases). The germline V and J ends were trimmed by 1 base and 3 bases, with 14 bases remaining between them. Germline V gene lookup returns CDR1 SGHAT and CDR2 FQNNGV. CDR3 size: 16 residues. The CDR3 region is CASSLGGRGSTDTQYF. For the CDR3, the DNA is TGTGCCAGCAGCTTAGGGGGCCGAGGATCGACAGATACGCAGTATTTT.

The table lists this clonotype with many counts. The chain couples TRBV12-3 or TRBV12-4 to TRBJ1-4; D might be TRBD1 (6 bases). The CDR3 consists of 15 residues. V lost 7 bases and J 4 bases, leaving 16 bases between the germline ends. The CDR3 reads CASMGGAQFNEKLFF. The CDR3 region has the DNA TGTGCCAGCATGGGGGGGGCCCAGTTTAATGAAAAACTGTTTTTT.

This clonotype came up a few times. The chain uses TRBV9 and TRBJ2-3; D remains ambiguous. In germline, CDR1 is SGDLS, CDR2 YYNGEE. The CDR3 runs 14 residues. Trimming shortened V by 2 bases and J by 2 bases, and 9 bases separated the two germline ends. Here the CDR3 reads CASSVVELTDTQYF. The CDR3 bases are TGTGCCAGCAGCGTTGTCGAACTCACAGATACGCAGTATTTT.

The chain combines TRBV20-1 with TRBJ2-5; TRBD1 agrees at 10 bases. The ends lost 6 bases at V and 5 bases at J; junction bases unmatched: 6. The CDR3 spans 13 residues. CDR1 and CDR2 (germline): DFQATT, SNEGSKA (reference sequence). For the CDR3, the DNA is TGCAGTGCAGATGGGACAGGGGAGGAGACCCAGTACTTC. Amino acid sequence: CSADGTGEETQYF.

This clonotype has at least ten counts. The V gene is TRBV3-1, the J gene TRBJ2-1; D call uncertain. The CDR3 has 11 amino acids. The V end lost 8 bases, the J end lost 8 bases, and 10 bases lay between the germline ends. Germline V gene data show CDR1 as LGHDT and CDR2 as YNNKEL (reference sequence). As DNA, the CDR3 is TGTGCCAGCTCGCAAGAGCATGAGCAGTTCTTC. Protein product: CASSQEHEQFF.

V usage is TRBV7-2 and J usage is TRBJ2-1; 9 bases agree with TRBD2. The CDR3 has 16 amino acids. J gave up 10 bases and V 5 bases, and 15 bases lay outside the gene matches. In germline, CDR1 is SGHTA, CDR2 FQGNSA. CDR3 protein: CASSPLAGAKGREQFF. CDR3 DNA: TGTGCCAGCAGCCCGTTAGCGGGAGCGAAAGGGAGAGAGCAGTTCTTC.

The gene calls are TRBV6-5 and TRBJ1-5; no definite D call. This CDR3 is 14 amino acids long. In germline, CDR1 is MNHEY, CDR2 SVGAGI. V was cut by 6 bases and J by 6 bases, with 15 bases left in between. The CDR3 reads CASSPHGLAQPQHF. CDR3 coding DNA: TGTGCCAGCAGCCCCCATGGGCTCGCTCAGCCCCAGCATTTT.

The rearrangement uses TRBV3-1 and TRBJ2-2, with TRBD2 matching 7 bases. This CDR3 spans 18 amino acids. V trimming: 4 bases; J trimming: 0 bases; junction bases outside the gene matches: 11. Germline lookup yields CDR1 LGHDT and CDR2 YNNKEL (reference sequence). CDR3 amino acids: CASSRSWRERTNTGELFF. DNA of the CDR3: TGTGCCAGCAGCCGCTCCTGGCGGGAGAGAACGAACACCGGGGAGCTGTTTTTT.

This clonotype was counted between two and nine times. V gene TRBV20-1 combines with J gene TRBJ2-3; 9 positions agree with TRBD2. The J segment lost 9 bases and the V segment lost 4 bases, leaving 11 bases of the junction unmatched. Germline V gene sequence: CDR1 DFQATT, CDR2 SNEGSKA (reference sequence). The CDR3 extends over 14 amino acids. CDR3 sequence (DNA): TGCAGTGCTATAGGGCGGGGGGGCCTTGTAACGCAGTATTTT. Its translation: CSAIGRGGLVTQYF.

The gene calls are TRBV10-2 and TRBJ2-7; TRBD1 aligns across 10 bases. The germline V gene encodes CDR1 WSHSY and CDR2 SAAADI. The CDR3 extends over 15 amino acids. V lost 3 bases, J lost 2 bases, and 4 bases stayed unmatched. Written as DNA, the CDR3 is TGCGCCAGCAGTGATTCCGGGACAGGGGCCTACGAGCAGTACTTC. Translated, it gives CASSDSGTGAYEQYF.

This clonotype has a count of ten or more. The CDR3 nucleotides are TGTGCCAGCAGAGGAACCCTAGCGGGAGCTTACGAGCAGTACTTC. Translating it yields CASRGTLAGAYEQYF. The chain employs TRBV6-2 or TRBV6-3 and TRBJ2-7; 10 bases map to TRBD2. In germline, CDR1 is MNHEY, CDR2 SVGEGT. With V trimmed by 6 bases and J by 4 bases, 9 bases remained unmatched. The CDR3 has 15 residues.

The gene calls are TRBV10-3 and TRBJ2-7, with D hard to call. With 2 bases removed from V and 1 base from J, the gap between germline ends came to 9 bases. In germline, CDR1 is ENHRY, CDR2 SYGVKD. The CDR3 extends over 14 amino acids. CDR3 DNA: TGTGCCATCAGTGAGCCAGGCAGTTCCTACGAGCAGTACTTC. Amino acids: CAISEPGSSYEQYF.

This clonotype was seen only a few times. This chain links TRBV4-1 with TRBJ1-1, with no clear D. Deletions cut 0 bases from V and 0 bases from J, with 5 bases between. CDR1 and CDR2 (germline): MGHRA, YSYEKL. There are 14 residues in the CDR3. The CDR3 loop reads CASSQETMNTEAFF. The CDR3 DNA follows: TGCGCCAGCAGCCAAGAGACAATGAACACTGAAGCTTTCTTT.

This clonotype was picked up a small number of times. J is TRBJ2-3 and V is TRBV5-8; the D is unclear. From germline, CDR1 is SGHTS and CDR2 YDEGEE. The CDR3 has 16 residues. V was cut by 1 base and J by 1 base, with 13 bases left in between. For the CDR3, the DNA is TGTGCCAGCAGCTTGACCCCGAGCCGGGGCACAGATACGCAGTATTTT. It specifies CASSLTPSRGTDTQYF.

This sequence joins TRBV24-1 and TRBJ2-1; 14 bases align to TRBD2. The junction had 11 bases not matched to a gene; V was cut back by 2 bases and J by 9 bases. In germline, CDR1 is KGHDR, CDR2 SFDVKD. The CDR3 spans 18 residues. The CDR3 loop is CATSDSRTSGGTLSEQFF. Written as DNA, the CDR3 is TGTGCCACCAGTGATTCAAGGACTAGCGGGGGGACCCTCAGTGAGCAGTTCTTC.